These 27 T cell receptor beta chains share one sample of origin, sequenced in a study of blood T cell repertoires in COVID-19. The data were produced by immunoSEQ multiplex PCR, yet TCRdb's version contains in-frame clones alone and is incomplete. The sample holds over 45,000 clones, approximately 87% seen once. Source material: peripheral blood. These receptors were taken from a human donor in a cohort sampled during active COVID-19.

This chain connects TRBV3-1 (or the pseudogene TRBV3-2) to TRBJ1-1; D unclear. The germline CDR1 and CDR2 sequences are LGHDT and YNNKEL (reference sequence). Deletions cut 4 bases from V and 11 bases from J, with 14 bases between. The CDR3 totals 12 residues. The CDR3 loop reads CASSPQRERAFF. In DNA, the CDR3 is TGTGCCAGCAGCCCCCAGAGGGAGCGGGCTTTCTTT.

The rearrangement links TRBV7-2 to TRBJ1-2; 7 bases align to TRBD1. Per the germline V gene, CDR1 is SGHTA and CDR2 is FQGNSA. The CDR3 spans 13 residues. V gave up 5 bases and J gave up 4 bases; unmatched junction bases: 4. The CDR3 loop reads CASSADRVYGYTF. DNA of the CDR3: TGTGCCAGCAGCGCCGACAGGGTCTATGGCTACACCTTC.

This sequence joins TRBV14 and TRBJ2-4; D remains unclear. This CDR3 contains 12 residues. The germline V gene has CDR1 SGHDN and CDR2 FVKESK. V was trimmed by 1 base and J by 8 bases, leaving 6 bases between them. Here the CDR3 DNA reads TGTGCCAGCAGCCAAGTCTCCCACATTCAGTACTTC. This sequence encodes CASSQVSHIQYF.

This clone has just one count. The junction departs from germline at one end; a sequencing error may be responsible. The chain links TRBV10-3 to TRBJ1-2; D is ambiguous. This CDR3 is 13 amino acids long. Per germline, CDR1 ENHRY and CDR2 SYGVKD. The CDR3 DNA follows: TGTGCCATCAGTGAGTCGATAACAGCTTCCACGCACTTC. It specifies CAISESITASTHF.

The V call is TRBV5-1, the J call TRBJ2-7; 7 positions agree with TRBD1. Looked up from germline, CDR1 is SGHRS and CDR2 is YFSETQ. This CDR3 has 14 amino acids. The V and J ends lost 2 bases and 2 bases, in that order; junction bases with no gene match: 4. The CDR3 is CASSLSGQPYEQYF. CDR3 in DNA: TGCGCCAGCAGCTTATCGGGACAGCCCTACGAGCAGTACTTC.

CDR3 nucleotide sequence: TGTGCCAGCAGCCGCCGACAGGGGATCTACGAGCAGTACTTC. This encodes CASSRRQGIYEQYF. This rearrangement joins TRBV3-1 (or the pseudogene TRBV3-2) to TRBJ2-7; 8 bases align to TRBD1. Germline-derived CDR1 and CDR2 are LGHDT and YNNKEL (reference sequence). The V segment lost 4 bases and the J segment 3 bases; nucleotides outside the gene matches: 5. There are 14 residues in the CDR3.

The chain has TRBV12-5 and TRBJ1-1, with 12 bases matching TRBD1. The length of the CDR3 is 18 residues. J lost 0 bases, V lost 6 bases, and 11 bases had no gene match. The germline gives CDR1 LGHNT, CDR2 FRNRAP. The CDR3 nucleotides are TGTGCTAGTGGCCGCGGCCGAGGGACAGGGGGCTTGAACACTGAAGCTTTCTTT. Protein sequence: CASGRGRGTGGLNTEAFF.

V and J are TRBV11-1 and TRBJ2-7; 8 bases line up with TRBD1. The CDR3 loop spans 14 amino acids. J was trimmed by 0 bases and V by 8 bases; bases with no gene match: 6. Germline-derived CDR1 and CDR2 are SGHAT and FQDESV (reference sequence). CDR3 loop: CASLGTGGSYEQYF. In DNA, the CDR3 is TGTGCCAGCCTCGGGACAGGTGGCTCCTACGAGCAGTACTTC.

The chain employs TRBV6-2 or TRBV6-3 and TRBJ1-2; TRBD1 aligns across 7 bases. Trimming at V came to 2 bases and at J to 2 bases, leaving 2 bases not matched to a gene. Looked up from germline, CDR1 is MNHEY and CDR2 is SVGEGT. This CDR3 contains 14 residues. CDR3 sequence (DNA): TGTGCCAGCAGTTACCAGGGGGTGAACTATGGCTACACCTTC. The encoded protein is CASSYQGVNYGYTF.

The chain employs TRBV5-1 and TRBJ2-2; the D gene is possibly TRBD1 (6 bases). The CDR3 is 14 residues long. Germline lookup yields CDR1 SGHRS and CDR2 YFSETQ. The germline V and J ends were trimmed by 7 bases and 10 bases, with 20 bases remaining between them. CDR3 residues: CASRRGMEDAELFF. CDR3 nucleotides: TGCGCCAGCCGCAGGGGAATGGAGGACGCGGAGCTGTTTTTT.

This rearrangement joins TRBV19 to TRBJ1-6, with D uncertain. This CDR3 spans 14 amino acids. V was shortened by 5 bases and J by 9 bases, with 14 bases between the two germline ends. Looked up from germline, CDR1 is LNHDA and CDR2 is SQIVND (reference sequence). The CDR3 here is CASSLLVGGSPLHF. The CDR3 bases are TGTGCCAGTAGTCTTTTGGTAGGAGGTTCACCCCTCCACTTT.

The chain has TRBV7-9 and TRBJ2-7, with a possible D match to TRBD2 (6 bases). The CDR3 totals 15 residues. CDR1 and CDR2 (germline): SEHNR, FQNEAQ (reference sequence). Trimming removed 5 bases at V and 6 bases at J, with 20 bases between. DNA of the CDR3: TGTGCCAGCAGCGTCCTACTGAGCGGGCCTAGCGAGCAGTACTTC. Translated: CASSVLLSGPSEQYF.

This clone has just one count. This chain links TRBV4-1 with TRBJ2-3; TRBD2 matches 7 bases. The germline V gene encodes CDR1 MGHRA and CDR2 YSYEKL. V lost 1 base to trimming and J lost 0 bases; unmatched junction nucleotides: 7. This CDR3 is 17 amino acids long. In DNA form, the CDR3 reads TGCGCCAGCAGCCAAGTCCGGTCTAGCGGTAGCACAGATACGCAGTATTTT. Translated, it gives CASSQVRSSGSTDTQYF.

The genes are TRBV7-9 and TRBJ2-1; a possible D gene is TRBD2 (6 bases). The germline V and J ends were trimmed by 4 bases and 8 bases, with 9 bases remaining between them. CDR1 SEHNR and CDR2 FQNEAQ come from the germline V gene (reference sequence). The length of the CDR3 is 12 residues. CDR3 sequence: CASSSGGDEQFF. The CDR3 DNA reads TGTGCCAGCAGCTCAGGAGGGGATGAGCAGTTCTTC.

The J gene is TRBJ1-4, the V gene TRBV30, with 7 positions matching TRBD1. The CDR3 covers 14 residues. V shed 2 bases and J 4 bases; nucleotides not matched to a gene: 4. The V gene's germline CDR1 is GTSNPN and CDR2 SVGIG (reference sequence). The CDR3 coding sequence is TGTGCCTGGAGTCTCGGACAGGATAATGAAAAACTGTTTTTT. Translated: CAWSLGQDNEKLFF.

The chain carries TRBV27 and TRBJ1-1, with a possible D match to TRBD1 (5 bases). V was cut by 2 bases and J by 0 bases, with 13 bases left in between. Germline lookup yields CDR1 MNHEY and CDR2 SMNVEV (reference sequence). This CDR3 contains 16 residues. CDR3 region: CASSLGGEPMNTEAFF. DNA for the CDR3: TGTGCCAGCAGTTTAGGAGGGGAGCCCATGAACACTGAAGCTTTCTTT.

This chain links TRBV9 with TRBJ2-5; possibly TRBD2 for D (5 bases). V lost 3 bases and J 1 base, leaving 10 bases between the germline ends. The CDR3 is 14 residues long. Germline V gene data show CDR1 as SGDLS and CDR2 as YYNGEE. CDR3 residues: CASSATGSQETQYF. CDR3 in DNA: TGTGCCAGCAGCGCCACGGGGTCCCAAGAGACCCAGTACTTC.

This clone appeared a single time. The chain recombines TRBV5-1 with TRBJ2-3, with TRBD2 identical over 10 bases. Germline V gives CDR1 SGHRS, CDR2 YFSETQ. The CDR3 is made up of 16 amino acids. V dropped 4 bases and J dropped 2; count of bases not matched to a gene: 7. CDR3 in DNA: TGCGCCAGCAGCCCACGGACTAGCGGACACACAGATACGCAGTATTTT. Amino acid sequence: CASSPRTSGHTDTQYF.

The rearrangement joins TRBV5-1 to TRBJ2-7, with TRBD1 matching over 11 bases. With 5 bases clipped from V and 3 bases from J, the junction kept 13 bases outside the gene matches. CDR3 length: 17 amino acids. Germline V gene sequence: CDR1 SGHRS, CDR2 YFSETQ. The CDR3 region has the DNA TGCGCCAGCAGGAACCAACCGGGACAGGGGGTTGGCTACGAGCAGTACTTC. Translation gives CASRNQPGQGVGYEQYF. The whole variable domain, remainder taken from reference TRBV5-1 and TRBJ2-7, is KAGVTQTPRYLIKTRGQQVTLSCSPISGHRSVSWYQQTPGQGLQFLFEYFSETQRNKGNFPGRFSGRQFSNSRSEMNVSTLELGDSALYLCASRNQPGQGVGYEQYFGPGTRLTVT.

CDR3 DNA sequence: TGCGCCAGCAGCCAAGATAAAGGGGTCGGGAAACTGTTTTTT. The encoded protein is CASSQDKGVGKLFF. V is TRBV4-1 and J is TRBJ1-4, with a possible D match to TRBD1 (5 bases). The CDR3 is 14 amino acids. V lost 0 bases, J lost 11 bases, and 13 bases lay in between. Germline V gene sequence: CDR1 MGHRA, CDR2 YSYEKL.

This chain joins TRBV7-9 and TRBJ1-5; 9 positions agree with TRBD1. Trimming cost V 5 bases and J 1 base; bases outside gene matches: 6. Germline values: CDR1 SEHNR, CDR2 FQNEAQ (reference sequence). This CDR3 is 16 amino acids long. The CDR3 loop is CASSTGGSLSNQPQHF. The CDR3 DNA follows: TGTGCCAGCAGCACAGGGGGCAGTTTGAGCAATCAGCCCCAGCATTTT.

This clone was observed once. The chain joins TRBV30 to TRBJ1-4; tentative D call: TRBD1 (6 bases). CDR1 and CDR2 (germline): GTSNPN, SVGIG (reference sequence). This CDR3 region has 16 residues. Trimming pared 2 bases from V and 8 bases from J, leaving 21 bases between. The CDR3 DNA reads TGTGCCTGGAGTTGGGGGGGCGCCGACCTGCGGGAAAAACTGTTTTTT. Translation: CAWSWGGADLREKLFF.

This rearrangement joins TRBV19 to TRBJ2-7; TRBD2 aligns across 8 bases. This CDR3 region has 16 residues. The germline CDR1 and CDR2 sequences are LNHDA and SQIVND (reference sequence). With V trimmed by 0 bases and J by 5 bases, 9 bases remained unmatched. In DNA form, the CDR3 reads TGTGCCAGTAGTATAGATTTCCAGCGGGGGAGTCACGAGCAGTACTTC. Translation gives CASSIDFQRGSHEQYF.

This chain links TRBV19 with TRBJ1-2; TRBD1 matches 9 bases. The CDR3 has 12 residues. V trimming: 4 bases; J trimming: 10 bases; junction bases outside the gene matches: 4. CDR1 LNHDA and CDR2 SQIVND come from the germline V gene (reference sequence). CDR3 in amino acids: CASSTGQGAYTF. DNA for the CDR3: TGTGCCAGTAGTACGGGACAGGGAGCCTACACCTTC.

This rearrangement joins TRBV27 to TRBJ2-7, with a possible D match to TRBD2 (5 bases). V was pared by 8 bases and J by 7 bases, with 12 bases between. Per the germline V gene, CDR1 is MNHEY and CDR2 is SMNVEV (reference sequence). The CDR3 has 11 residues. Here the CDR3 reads CASSNRGEQYF. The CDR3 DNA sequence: TGTGCCAGCTCGAATCGAGGGGAGCAGTACTTC.

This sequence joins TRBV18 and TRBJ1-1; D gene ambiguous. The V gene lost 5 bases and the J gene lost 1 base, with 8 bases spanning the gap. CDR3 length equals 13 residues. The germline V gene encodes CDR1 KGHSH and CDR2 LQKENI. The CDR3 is CASSGQPNTEAFF. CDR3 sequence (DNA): TGTGCCAGCTCAGGGCAGCCGAACACTGAAGCTTTCTTT.

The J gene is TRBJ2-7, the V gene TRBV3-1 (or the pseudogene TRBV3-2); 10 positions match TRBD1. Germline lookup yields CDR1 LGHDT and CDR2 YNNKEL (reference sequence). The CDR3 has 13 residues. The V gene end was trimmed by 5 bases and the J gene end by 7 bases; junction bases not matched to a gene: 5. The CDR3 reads CASSFRDRGEQYF. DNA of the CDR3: TGTGCCAGCAGCTTCCGGGACAGGGGTGAGCAGTACTTC.